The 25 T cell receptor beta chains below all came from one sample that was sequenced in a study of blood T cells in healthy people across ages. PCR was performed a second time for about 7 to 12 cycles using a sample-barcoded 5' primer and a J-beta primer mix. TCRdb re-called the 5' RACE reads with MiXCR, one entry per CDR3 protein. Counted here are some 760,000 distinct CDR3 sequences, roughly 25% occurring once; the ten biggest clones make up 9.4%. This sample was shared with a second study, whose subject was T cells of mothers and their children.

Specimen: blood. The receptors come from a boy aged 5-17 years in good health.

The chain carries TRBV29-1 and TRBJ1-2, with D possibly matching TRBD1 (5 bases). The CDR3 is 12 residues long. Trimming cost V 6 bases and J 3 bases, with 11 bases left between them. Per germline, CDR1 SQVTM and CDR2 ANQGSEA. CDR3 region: CSVLQGDYGYTF. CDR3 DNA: TGCAGCGTCCTCCAAGGGGACTATGGCTACACCTTC.

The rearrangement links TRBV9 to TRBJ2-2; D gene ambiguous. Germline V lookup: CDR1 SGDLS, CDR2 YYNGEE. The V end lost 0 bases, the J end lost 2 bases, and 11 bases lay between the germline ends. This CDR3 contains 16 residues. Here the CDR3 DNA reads TGTGCCAGCAGCGTAGACGGCAGAATAAACACCGGGGAGCTGTTTTTT. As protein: CASSVDGRINTGELFF.

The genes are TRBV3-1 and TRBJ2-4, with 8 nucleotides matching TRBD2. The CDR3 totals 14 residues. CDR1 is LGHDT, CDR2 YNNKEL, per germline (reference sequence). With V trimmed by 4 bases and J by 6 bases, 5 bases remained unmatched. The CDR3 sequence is CASSPREGGNIQYF. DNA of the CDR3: TGTGCCAGCAGCCCCCGGGAGGGAGGAAACATTCAGTACTTC.

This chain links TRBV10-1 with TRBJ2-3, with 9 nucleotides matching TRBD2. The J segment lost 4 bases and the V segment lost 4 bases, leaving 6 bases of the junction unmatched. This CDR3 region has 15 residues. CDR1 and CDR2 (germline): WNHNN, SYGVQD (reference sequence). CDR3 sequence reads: CASSGLAEGADTQYF. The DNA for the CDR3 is TGCGCCAGCAGTGGACTAGCGGAGGGAGCAGATACGCAGTATTTT.

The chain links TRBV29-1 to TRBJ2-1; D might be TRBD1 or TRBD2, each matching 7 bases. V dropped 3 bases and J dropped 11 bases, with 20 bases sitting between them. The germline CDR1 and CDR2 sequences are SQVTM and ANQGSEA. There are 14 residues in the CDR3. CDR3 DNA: TGCAGCGTTGAGGGACAGTTTAATAGCGGGCAGCAGTTCTTC. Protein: CSVEGQFNSGQQFF.

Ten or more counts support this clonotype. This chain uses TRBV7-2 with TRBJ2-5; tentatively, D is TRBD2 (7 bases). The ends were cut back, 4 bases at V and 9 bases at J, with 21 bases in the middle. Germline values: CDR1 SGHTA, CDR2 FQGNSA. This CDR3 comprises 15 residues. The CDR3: CASSWYSFGGGAQYF. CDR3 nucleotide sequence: TGTGCCAGCAGCTGGTACTCATTCGGAGGGGGGGCCCAGTACTTC.

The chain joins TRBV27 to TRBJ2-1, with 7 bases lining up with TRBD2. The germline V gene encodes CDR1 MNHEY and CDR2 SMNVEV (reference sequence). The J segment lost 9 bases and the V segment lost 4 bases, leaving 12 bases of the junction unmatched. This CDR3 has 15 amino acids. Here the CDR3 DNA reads TGTGCCAGCAGTTGGAATGCGGGAGTTAACCCTGAGCAGTTCTTC. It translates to CASSWNAGVNPEQFF.

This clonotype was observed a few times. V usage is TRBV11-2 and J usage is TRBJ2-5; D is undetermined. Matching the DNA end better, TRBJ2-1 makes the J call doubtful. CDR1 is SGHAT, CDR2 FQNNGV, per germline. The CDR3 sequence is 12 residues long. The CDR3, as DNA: TGTGCCAGCAGCTTGGAACAGAATGAGCAGTTCTTC. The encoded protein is CASSLEQNEQFF.

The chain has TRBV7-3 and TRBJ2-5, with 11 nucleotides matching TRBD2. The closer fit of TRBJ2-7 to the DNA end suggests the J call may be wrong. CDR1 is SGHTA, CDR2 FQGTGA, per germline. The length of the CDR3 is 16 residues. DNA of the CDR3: TGTGCCAGCAGCTTAGATGCGACTAGCGGGGCCCACGAGCAGTACTTC. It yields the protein CASSLDATSGAHEQYF.

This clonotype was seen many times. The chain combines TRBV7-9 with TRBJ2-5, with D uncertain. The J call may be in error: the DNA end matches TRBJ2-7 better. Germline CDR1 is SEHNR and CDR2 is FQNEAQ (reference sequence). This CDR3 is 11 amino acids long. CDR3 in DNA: TGTGCCAGCAGCCCCCAGGACGAGCAGTACTTC. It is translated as CASSPQDEQYF.

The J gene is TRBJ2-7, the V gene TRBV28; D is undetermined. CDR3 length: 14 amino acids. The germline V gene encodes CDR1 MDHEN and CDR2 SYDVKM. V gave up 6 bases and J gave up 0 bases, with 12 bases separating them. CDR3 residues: CASRHSYTSYEQYF. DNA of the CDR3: TGTGCCAGCAGACACAGCTACACCTCCTACGAGCAGTACTTC.

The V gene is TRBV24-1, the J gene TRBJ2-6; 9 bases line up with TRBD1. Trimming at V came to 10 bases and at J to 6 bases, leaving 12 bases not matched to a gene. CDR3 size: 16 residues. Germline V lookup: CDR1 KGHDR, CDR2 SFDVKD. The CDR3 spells CATRGQGPTEANVLTF. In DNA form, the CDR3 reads TGTGCCACTCGGGGACAGGGCCCGACTGAGGCCAACGTCCTGACTTTC.

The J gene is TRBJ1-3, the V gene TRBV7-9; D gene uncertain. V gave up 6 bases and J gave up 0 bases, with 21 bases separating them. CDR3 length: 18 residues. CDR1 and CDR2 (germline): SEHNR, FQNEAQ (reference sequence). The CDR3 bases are TGTGCCAGCAGTCCCGTGGGAGGACGGTTTTTCTCTGGAAACACCATATATTTT. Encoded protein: CASSPVGGRFFSGNTIYF.

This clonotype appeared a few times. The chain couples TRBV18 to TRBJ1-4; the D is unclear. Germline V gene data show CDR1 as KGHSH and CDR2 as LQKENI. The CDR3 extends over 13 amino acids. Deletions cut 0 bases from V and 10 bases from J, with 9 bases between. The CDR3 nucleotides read TGTGCCAGCTCACCACCGGGTCCAGTAAAACTGTTTTTT. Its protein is CASSPPGPVKLFF.

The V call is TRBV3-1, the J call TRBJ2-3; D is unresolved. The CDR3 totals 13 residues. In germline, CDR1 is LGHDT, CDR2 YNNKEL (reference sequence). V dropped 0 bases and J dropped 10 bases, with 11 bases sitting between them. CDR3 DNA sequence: TGTGCCAGCAGCCAAGATCAGGTAGCCCCGCAGTATTTT. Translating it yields CASSQDQVAPQYF.

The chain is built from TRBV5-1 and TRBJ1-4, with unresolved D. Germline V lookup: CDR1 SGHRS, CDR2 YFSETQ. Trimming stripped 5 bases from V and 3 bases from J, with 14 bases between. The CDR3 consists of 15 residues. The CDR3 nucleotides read TGCGCCAGCAGACAACAGATAGACCCTAATGAAAAACTGTTTTTT. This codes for CASRQQIDPNEKLFF.

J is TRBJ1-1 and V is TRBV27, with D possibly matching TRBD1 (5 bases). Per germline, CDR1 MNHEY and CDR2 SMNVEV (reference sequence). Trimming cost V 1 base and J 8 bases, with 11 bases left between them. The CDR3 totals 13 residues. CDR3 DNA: TGTGCCAGCAGTTTATGGGGCGTGGCAGAAGCTTTCTTT. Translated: CASSLWGVAEAFF.

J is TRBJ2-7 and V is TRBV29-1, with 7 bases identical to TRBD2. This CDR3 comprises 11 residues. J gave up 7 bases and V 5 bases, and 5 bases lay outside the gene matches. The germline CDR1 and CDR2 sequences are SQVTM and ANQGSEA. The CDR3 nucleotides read TGCAGCGTTAGTCGGGGGGTTGAGCAGTACTTC. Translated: CSVSRGVEQYF.

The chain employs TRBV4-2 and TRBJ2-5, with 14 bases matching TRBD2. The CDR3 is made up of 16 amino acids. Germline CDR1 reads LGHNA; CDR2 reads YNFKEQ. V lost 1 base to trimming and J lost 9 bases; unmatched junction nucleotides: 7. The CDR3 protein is CASSQVGLAGASAQYF. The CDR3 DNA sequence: TGTGCCAGCAGCCAAGTGGGACTAGCGGGAGCGTCGGCCCAGTACTTC.

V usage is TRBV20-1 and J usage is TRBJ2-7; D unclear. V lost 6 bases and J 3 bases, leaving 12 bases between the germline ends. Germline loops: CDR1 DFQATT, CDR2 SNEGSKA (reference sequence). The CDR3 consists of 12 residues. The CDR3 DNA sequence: TGCAGTGCAACTACCACTGACTACGAGCAGTACTTC. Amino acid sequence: CSATTTDYEQYF.

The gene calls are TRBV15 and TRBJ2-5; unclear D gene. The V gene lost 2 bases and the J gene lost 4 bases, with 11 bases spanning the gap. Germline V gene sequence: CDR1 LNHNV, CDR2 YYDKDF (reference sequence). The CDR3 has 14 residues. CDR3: CATSRPGTVETQYF. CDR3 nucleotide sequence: TGTGCCACCAGCAGACCCGGCACGGTAGAGACCCAGTACTTC.

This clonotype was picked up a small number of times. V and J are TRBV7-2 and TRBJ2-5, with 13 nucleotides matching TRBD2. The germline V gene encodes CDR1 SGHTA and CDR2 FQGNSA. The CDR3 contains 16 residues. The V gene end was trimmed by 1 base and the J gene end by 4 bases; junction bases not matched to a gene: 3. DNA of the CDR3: TGTGCCAGCAGCTTAGAAACTAGCGGGGGGGCAGAGACCCAGTACTTC. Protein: CASSLETSGGAETQYF.

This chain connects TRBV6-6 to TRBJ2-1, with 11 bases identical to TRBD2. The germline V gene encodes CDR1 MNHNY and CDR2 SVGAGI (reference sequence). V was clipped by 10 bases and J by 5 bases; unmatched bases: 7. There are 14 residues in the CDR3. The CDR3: CATLGTSGNNEQFF. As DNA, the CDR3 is TGTGCCACCCTCGGGACTAGCGGCAACAATGAGCAGTTCTTC.

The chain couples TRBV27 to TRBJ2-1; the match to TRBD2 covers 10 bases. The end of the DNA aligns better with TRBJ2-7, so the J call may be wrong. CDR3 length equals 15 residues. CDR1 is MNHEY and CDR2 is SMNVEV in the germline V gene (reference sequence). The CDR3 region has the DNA TGTGCCAGCAGCGAAGCTAGCGGGGGCAACTACGAGCAGTACTTC. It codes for CASSEASGGNYEQYF.

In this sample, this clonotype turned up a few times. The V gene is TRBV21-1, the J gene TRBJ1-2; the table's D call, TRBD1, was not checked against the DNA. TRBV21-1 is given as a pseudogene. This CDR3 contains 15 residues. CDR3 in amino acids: CASTRRQGACYGYTF. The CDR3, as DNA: TGTGCCAGCACGCGAAGACAGGGGGCGTGCTATGGCTACACCTTC.